This T cell receptor beta chain derives from a study of PD-1 blockade in classical Hodgkin lymphoma. Study findings and constraints: Complete responders possessed baseline diversity comparable to newly diagnosed patients. Whatever underlies the repertoire differences (possibly disease activity or prior therapy) remains undefined. As was reported, newly diagnosed patients showed lower baseline TCR diversity than healthy donors did.

Each patient relapsed following autologous stem cell transplantation, and prior brentuximab vedotin exposure differed. Profiled with immunoSEQ multiplex PCR; TCRdb holds only in-frame clones, not every one. This sample has nearly 100,000 clones, with 65% to 85% found just once. V lost 7 bases and J lost 2; bases outside the gene matches: 9. The CDR3 has 15 amino acids. Germline values: CDR1 MNHNS, CDR2 SASEGT. In the case of this clone: The antigen remains unidentified.

V and J are TRBV6-1 and TRBJ2-7; 9 nucleotides line up with TRBD1. The starting material was peripheral blood mononuclear cells (PBMCs), obtained at baseline. The sequence was obtained from a human donor with classical Hodgkin lymphoma. The CDR3 nucleotides read TGTGCCAGCACCCCGGTCCGGGACAGGGCCTACGAGCAGTACTTC. Amino acid sequence: CASTPVRDRAYEQYF.